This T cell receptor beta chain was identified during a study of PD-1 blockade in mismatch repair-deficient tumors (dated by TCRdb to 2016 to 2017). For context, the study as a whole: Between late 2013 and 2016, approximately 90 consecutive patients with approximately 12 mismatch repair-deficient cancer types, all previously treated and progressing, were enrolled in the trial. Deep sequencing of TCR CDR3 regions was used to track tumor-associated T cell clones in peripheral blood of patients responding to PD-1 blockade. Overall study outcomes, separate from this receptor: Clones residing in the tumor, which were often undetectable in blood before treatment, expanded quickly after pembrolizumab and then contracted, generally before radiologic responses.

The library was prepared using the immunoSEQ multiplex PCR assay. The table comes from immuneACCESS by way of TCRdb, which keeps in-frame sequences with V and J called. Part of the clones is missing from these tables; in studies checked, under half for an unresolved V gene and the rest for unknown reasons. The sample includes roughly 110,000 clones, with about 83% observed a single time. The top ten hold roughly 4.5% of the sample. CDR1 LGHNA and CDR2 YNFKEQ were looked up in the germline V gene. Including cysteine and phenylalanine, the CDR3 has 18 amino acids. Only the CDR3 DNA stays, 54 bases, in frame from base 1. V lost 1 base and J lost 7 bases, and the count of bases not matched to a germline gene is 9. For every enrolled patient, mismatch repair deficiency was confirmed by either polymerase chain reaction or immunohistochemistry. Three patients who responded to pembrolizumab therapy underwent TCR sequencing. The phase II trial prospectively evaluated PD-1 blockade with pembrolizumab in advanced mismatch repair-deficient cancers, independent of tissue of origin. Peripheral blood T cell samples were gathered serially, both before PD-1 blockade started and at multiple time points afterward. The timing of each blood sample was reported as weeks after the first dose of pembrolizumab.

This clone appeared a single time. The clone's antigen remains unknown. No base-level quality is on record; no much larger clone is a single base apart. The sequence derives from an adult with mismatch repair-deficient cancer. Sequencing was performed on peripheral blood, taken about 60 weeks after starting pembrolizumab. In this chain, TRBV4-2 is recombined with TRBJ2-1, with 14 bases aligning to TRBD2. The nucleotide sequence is TGTGCCAGCAGCCAAGGAGGGACTAGCGGGAGTCTTGGGAATGAGCAGTTCTTC. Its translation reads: CASSQGGTSGSLGNEQFF.